Listed here are 25 T cell receptor beta chains from one sample, sequenced in a study of cytomegalovirus exposure and HLA in healthy donors. PCR involved 60 Vbeta and 13 Jbeta primers. The protocol was immunoSEQ multiplex PCR, while the TCRdb copy is restricted to in-frame clones and leaves out a portion. This sample has some 140,000 clones, with 82% found just once. Sequenced material: PBMCs. The receptors derive from a woman between 45 and 65 years old in good health and CMV-seropositive.

The chain uses TRBV11-1 and TRBJ2-3; D might be TRBD2 (5 bases). CDR1 and CDR2 (germline): SGHAT, FQDESV (reference sequence). This CDR3 is 12 amino acids long. Trimming left V 1 base short and J 7 bases short, with 6 bases between. The CDR3 sequence: CASSLGGNTQYF. The CDR3 nucleotides read TGTGCCAGCAGCTTAGGAGGGAATACGCAGTATTTT.

The rearrangement links TRBV7-8 to TRBJ1-2; D perhaps matches TRBD1 (5 bases). The V gene lost 5 bases and the J gene lost 4 bases, with 11 bases spanning the gap. Germline loops: CDR1 SGHVS, CDR2 FQNEAQ. The CDR3 has 13 amino acids. CDR3 DNA: TGTGCCAGCAGCCAAGGGGCAGTCTATGGCTACACCTTC. This codes for CASSQGAVYGYTF.

This clone was found once. This sequence joins TRBV15 and TRBJ1-4; 8 nucleotides match TRBD1. The CDR3 has 16 residues. Germline trimming cut 0 bases from V and 5 bases from J; bases unmatched to any gene: 5. The V gene's germline CDR1 is LNHNV and CDR2 YYDKDF (reference sequence). The CDR3 loop is CATSREKDRVNEKLFF. In nucleotides, the CDR3 is TGTGCCACCAGCAGAGAGAAGGACAGGGTCAATGAAAAACTGTTTTTT. The variable domain in full, with the rest retrieved from reference TRBV15 and TRBJ1-4, is DAMVIQNPRYQVTQFGKPVTLSCSQTLNHNVMYWYQQKSSQAPKLLFHYYDKDFNNEADTPDNFQSRRPNTSFCFLDIRSPGLGDTAMYLCATSREKDRVNEKLFFGSGTQLSVL.

DNA for the CDR3: TGTGCCAGCAGTTCCTGGACAGGGTCGGACATTCAGTACTTC. It translates to CASSSWTGSDIQYF. The genes are TRBV28 and TRBJ2-4, with 8 bases aligning to TRBD1. Germline lookup yields CDR1 MDHEN and CDR2 SYDVKM. Losses at the gene ends were 4 bases for V and 8 bases for J; bases not matched to a gene: 7. CDR3 length: 14 amino acids.

The gene calls are TRBV4-1 and TRBJ2-5, with 7 bases fitting TRBD2. CDR1 and CDR2 (germline): MGHRA, YSYEKL. J was trimmed by 3 bases and V by 5 bases; bases with no gene match: 12. The CDR3 loop spans 16 amino acids. The DNA for the CDR3 is TGCGCCAGCAGCGGTCGGCGGGCGGGAGATGAAGAGACCCAGTACTTC. Encoded protein: CASSGRRAGDEETQYF.

DNA for the CDR3: TGTGCCAGCAAGGCACAGACTGAAGCTTTCTTT. It is translated as CASKAQTEAFF. This chain uses TRBV6-5 with TRBJ1-1; no definite D call. The CDR3 is 11 residues long. From germline, CDR1 is MNHEY and CDR2 SVGAGI. Trimming removed 7 bases at V and 5 bases at J, with 8 bases between.

The rearrangement uses TRBV7-9 and TRBJ2-5; D is perhaps TRBD2 (7 bases). TRBJ2-7 explains the end of the DNA better; the J call may be wrong. Germline loops: CDR1 SEHNR, CDR2 FQNEAQ (reference sequence). The CDR3 totals 13 residues. This CDR3 is CAVGGASSYEQYF. The CDR3 DNA sequence: TGTGCCGTGGGGGGGGCGAGCTCCTACGAGCAGTACTTC.

This clone was seen only once. The V gene is TRBV19, the J gene TRBJ2-5, with D tentatively TRBD1 (5 bases). Trimming shortened V by 2 bases and J by 1 base, and 5 bases separated the two germline ends. Germline CDR1 reads LNHDA; CDR2 reads SQIVND (reference sequence). The CDR3 runs 13 residues. CDR3 DNA: TGTGCCAGTAGTATACAGGGCCAAGAGACCCAGTACTTC. As protein: CASSIQGQETQYF. Using reference TRBV19 and TRBJ2-5 for the parts outside the CDR3, the full variable domain is DGGITQSPKYLFRKEGQNVTLSCEQNLNHDAMYWYRQDPGQGLRLIYYSQIVNDFQKGDIAEGYSVSREKKESFPLTVTSAQKNPTAFYLCASSIQGQETQYFGPGTRLLVL.

J is TRBJ1-1 and V is TRBV6-5; a weak D match, TRBD1 (5 bases). This CDR3 comprises 14 residues. Germline V CDR1 and CDR2: MNHEY, SVGAGI. Trimming took off 0 bases at V and 4 bases at J, with 9 bases between the two ends. In DNA form, the CDR3 reads TGTGCCAGCAGTTACTCGGGGGGTTGCACTGAAGCTTTCTTT. This encodes CASSYSGGCTEAFF.

V and J are TRBV5-1 and TRBJ2-1; maybe TRBD2 (6 bases). The germline gives CDR1 SGHRS, CDR2 YFSETQ. Trimming pared 7 bases from V and 4 bases from J, leaving 15 bases between. The CDR3 contains 14 residues. DNA for the CDR3: TGCGCCAGCCGCCAGGGACTCGAATACAATGAGCAGTTCTTC. Translated: CASRQGLEYNEQFF. The full variable domain, with the rest looked up from reference TRBV5-1 and TRBJ2-1, is KAGVTQTPRYLIKTRGQQVTLSCSPISGHRSVSWYQQTPGQGLQFLFEYFSETQRNKGNFPGRFSGRQFSNSRSEMNVSTLELGDSALYLCASRQGLEYNEQFFGPGTRLTVL.

V gene TRBV27 combines with J gene TRBJ1-1; D is perhaps TRBD1 (5 bases). The CDR3 extends over 14 amino acids. Germline CDR1 MNHEY, CDR2 SMNVEV (reference sequence). The ends were cut back, 6 bases at V and 5 bases at J, with 16 bases in the middle. Here the CDR3 reads CASRNRRAGTEAFF. CDR3 sequence (DNA): TGTGCCAGCAGGAACCGCAGGGCAGGGACTGAAGCTTTCTTT.

V gene TRBV5-1 combines with J gene TRBJ1-1; no clear D gene. The CDR3 is made up of 16 amino acids. Germline V gene data show CDR1 as SGHRS and CDR2 as YFSETQ. V lost 0 bases to trimming and J lost 1 base, with 13 bases between them. DNA of the CDR3: TGCGCCAGCAGCTTGGAGCCCGGGAGATGGAACACTGAAGCTTTCTTT. This sequence encodes CASSLEPGRWNTEAFF. Complete variable domain (other parts from reference TRBV5-1 and TRBJ1-1): KAGVTQTPRYLIKTRGQQVTLSCSPISGHRSVSWYQQTPGQGLQFLFEYFSETQRNKGNFPGRFSGRQFSNSRSEMNVSTLELGDSALYLCASSLEPGRWNTEAFFGQGTRLTVV.

The CDR3 sequence: CASSAQGNTEAFF. In nucleotides, the CDR3 is TGTGCCAGCAGTGCTCAGGGGAACACTGAAGCTTTCTTT. This sequence joins TRBV6-1 and TRBJ1-1; maybe TRBD1 (5 bases). Germline assignment: CDR1 MNHNS and CDR2 SASEGT. The germline V and J ends were trimmed by 4 bases and 1 base, with 7 bases remaining between them. The CDR3 length is 13 residues.

The chain links TRBV15 to TRBJ2-7, with 7 bases that match TRBD1. Trimming removed 1 base from V and 7 bases from J; junction bases left unmatched: 13. Germline CDR1 reads LNHNV; CDR2 reads YYDKDF (reference sequence). This CDR3 has 16 amino acids. The CDR3: CATSRGGTVSLREQYF. The CDR3 bases are TGTGCCACCAGCAGAGGAGGGACAGTATCACTGAGGGAGCAGTACTTC. Full variable domain (missing parts from reference TRBV15 and TRBJ2-7): DAMVIQNPRYQVTQFGKPVTLSCSQTLNHNVMYWYQQKSSQAPKLLFHYYDKDFNNEADTPDNFQSRRPNTSFCFLDIRSPGLGDTAMYLCATSRGGTVSLREQYFGPGTRLTVT.

The rearrangement joins TRBV27 to TRBJ1-1, with no clear D. V gave up 5 bases and J gave up 2 bases, with 9 bases separating them. The V gene's germline CDR1 is MNHEY and CDR2 SMNVEV (reference sequence). CDR3 length equals 13 residues. CDR3 sequence (DNA): TGTGCCAGCAGTCTACAGAGCAACACTGAAGCTTTCTTT. The encoded protein is CASSLQSNTEAFF.

Comment on this clone: Mismatch with germline at one junction end may stem from a read error. The rearrangement links TRBV7-7 to TRBJ2-5, with 7 bases that match TRBD2. The CDR3 sequence is 13 residues long. CDR1 is SSHAT, CDR2 FNYEAQ, per germline (reference sequence). This chain's CDR3 is CASSWGGQETQYF. CDR3 nucleotide sequence: TGTGCTAGCAGCTGGGGGGGTCAAGAGACCCAGTACTTC.

The V and J genes are TRBV7-9 and TRBJ2-7; the D gene is possibly TRBD1 (5 bases). Germline assignment: CDR1 SEHNR and CDR2 FQNEAQ (reference sequence). The CDR3 extends over 14 amino acids. The germline V and J ends were trimmed by 3 bases and 2 bases, with 11 bases remaining between them. As DNA, the CDR3 is TGTGCCAGCAGCTTTCCCGGACATCCCTACGAGCAGTACTTC. Its translation is CASSFPGHPYEQYF.

In regard to this clone: An end of the junction does not agree with germline; a read error may underlie this. The chain combines TRBV2 with TRBJ2-6, with D perhaps TRBD1 (5 bases). The CDR3 sequence is 17 residues long. Germline V gene data show CDR1 as SNHLY and CDR2 as FYNNEI. The chain's CDR3 is CASSVGRWVSGANGLTF. CDR3 nucleotide sequence: TGTGCCAGCAGTGTCGGCCGTTGGGTCTCTGGGGCCAACGGCCTGACTTTC.

J is TRBJ2-3 and V is TRBV5-6, with D tentatively TRBD2 (6 bases). Trimming stripped 2 bases from V and 3 bases from J, with 16 bases between. This CDR3 contains 16 residues. CDR1 is SGHDT and CDR2 is YYEEEE in the germline V gene. The CDR3 protein is CASSFPAGLLTDTQYF. CDR3 sequence (DNA): TGTGCCAGCAGCTTTCCGGCGGGACTCCTAACAGATACGCAGTATTTT. The full variable domain, in which reference TRBV5-6 and TRBJ2-3 provide the parts outside the CDR3, is DAGVTQSPTHLIKTRGQQVTLRCSPKSGHDTVSWYQQALGQGPQFIFQYYEEEERQRGNFPDRFSGHQFPNYSSELNVNALLLGDSALYLCASSFPAGLLTDTQYFGPGTRLTVL.

The J gene is TRBJ2-2, the V gene TRBV5-1, with D hard to call. The CDR3 sequence is 13 residues long. V lost 0 bases, J lost 4 bases, and 4 bases lay in between. From germline, CDR1 is SGHRS and CDR2 YFSETQ. The CDR3 DNA sequence: TGCGCCAGCAGCTTGGCGGTCACCGGGGAGCTGTTTTTT. It translates to CASSLAVTGELFF. The full variable domain, in which reference TRBV5-1 and TRBJ2-2 provide the parts outside the CDR3, is KAGVTQTPRYLIKTRGQQVTLSCSPISGHRSVSWYQQTPGQGLQFLFEYFSETQRNKGNFPGRFSGRQFSNSRSEMNVSTLELGDSALYLCASSLAVTGELFFGEGSRLTVL.

This rearrangement joins TRBV11-3 to TRBJ2-5, with D perhaps TRBD1 (6 bases). Germline loops: CDR1 SGHNT, CDR2 YENEEA. Trimming removed 5 bases from V and 2 bases from J, with 12 bases in between. The CDR3 runs 14 residues. The CDR3 reads CASSPGHTQETQYF. The CDR3 DNA sequence: TGTGCCAGCAGCCCGGGACACACTCAAGAGACCCAGTACTTC.

V usage is TRBV19 and J usage is TRBJ2-1, with 7 positions matching TRBD2. From germline, CDR1 is LNHDA and CDR2 SQIVND (reference sequence). Trimming took 0 bases from V and 4 from J; bases not matched to a gene: 6. This CDR3 is built from 16 residues. The CDR3 sequence is CASSIEKPGLYNEQFF. CDR3 bases: TGTGCCAGTAGTATAGAAAAGCCGGGACTATACAATGAGCAGTTCTTC. The variable domain in full, completed from reference TRBV19 and TRBJ2-1, reads DGGITQSPKYLFRKEGQNVTLSCEQNLNHDAMYWYRQDPGQGLRLIYYSQIVNDFQKGDIAEGYSVSREKKESFPLTVTSAQKNPTAFYLCASSIEKPGLYNEQFFGPGTRLTVL.

The J gene is TRBJ1-2, the V gene TRBV9; no clear D. From germline, CDR1 is SGDLS and CDR2 YYNGEE. The CDR3 loop spans 15 amino acids. Deletions cut 0 bases from V and 8 bases from J, with 17 bases between. CDR3: CASSVGEAGRFGYTF. The CDR3 nucleotides are TGTGCCAGCAGCGTAGGGGAGGCTGGGAGGTTCGGCTACACCTTC.

V and J are TRBV18 and TRBJ2-2; TRBD1 agrees at 9 bases. Germline V lookup: CDR1 KGHSH, CDR2 LQKENI. V was clipped by 6 bases and J by 1 base; unmatched bases: 12. This CDR3 is built from 18 residues. CDR3 sequence reads: CASSRDPGQGLNTGELFF. CDR3 nucleotide sequence: TGTGCCAGCTCCCGCGACCCGGGACAGGGACTGAACACCGGGGAGCTGTTTTTT.

This rearrangement joins TRBV11-1 to TRBJ2-7; perhaps TRBD2 as D (5 bases). Trimming pared 3 bases from V and 3 bases from J, leaving 9 bases between. The germline CDR1 and CDR2 sequences are SGHAT and FQDESV (reference sequence). The CDR3 totals 13 residues. CDR3 bases: TGTGCCAGCAGCTTGGGGAGAAACTACGAGCAGTACTTC. This translates into CASSLGRNYEQYF. Drawing the rest from reference TRBV11-1 and TRBJ2-7, the complete variable domain is EAEVAQSPRYKITEKSQAVAFWCDPISGHATLYWYRQILGQGPELLVQFQDESVVDDSQLPKDRFSAERLKGVDSTLKIQPAELGDSAMYLCASSLGRNYEQYFGPGTRLTVT.